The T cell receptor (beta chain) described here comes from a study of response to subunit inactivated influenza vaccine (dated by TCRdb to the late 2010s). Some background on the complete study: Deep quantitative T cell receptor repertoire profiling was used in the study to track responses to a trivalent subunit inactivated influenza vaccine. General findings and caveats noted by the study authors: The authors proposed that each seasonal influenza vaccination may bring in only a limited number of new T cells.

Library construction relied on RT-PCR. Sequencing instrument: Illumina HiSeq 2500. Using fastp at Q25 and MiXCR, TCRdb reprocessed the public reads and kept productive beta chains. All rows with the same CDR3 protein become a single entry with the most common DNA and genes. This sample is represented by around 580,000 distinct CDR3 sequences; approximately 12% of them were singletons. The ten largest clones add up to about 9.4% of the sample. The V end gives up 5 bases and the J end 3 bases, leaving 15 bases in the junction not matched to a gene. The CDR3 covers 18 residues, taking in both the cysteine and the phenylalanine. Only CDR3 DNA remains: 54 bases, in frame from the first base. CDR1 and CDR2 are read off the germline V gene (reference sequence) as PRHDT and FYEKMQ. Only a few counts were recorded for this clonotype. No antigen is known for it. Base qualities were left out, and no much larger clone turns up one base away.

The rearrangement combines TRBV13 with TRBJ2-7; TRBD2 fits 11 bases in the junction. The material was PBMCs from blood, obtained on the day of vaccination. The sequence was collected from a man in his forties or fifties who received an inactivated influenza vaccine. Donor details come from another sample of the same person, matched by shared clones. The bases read TGTGCCAGCAGCCCCCCCGGGACTAGCGGACACCCGTTCTACGAGCAGTACTTC. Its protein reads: CASSPPGTSGHPFYEQYF.